These 18 T cell receptor beta chains share one sample of origin, sequenced in a study of blood T cell repertoires in COVID-19. The repertoire was sequenced with immunoSEQ multiplex PCR; TCRdb's copy has only in-frame clones and lacks some. The repertoire consists of approximately 500,000 clones, with around 87% occurring once and the leading ten covering around 1.9%. Sequenced input: PBMCs or T cells enriched from blood (not recorded which). The receptors were sampled from a woman between 40 and 50 years old who had recovered from COVID-19.

CDR3 DNA: TGCGCCAGCCGAGGGGAGGGGGTTCTAAAGCAGTACTTC. It is translated as CASRGEGVLKQYF. J is TRBJ2-7 and V is TRBV5-1; possibly TRBD2 for D (7 bases). V shed 7 bases and J shed 8 bases, with 19 bases lying between them. Germline CDR1 reads SGHRS; CDR2 reads YFSETQ. The CDR3 is 13 amino acids.

The DNA of the CDR3 is TGTGCCTGGGTACCGACTAGCGGGAAGGCGGGCGAGCAGTACTTC. Encoded protein: CAWVPTSGKAGEQYF. V is TRBV30 and J is TRBJ2-7; TRBD2 aligns across 11 bases. Germline values: CDR1 GTSNPN, CDR2 SVGIG (reference sequence). J gave up 6 bases and V 5 bases, and 12 bases lay outside the gene matches. This CDR3 has 15 amino acids.

This chain links TRBV6-1 with TRBJ1-2, with 7 bases identical to TRBD1. Losses at the gene ends were 5 bases for V and 3 bases for J; bases not matched to a gene: 12. The germline gives CDR1 MNHNS, CDR2 SASEGT. This CDR3 spans 16 amino acids. The CDR3 spells CASSKDRAGPHYGYTF. In nucleotides, the CDR3 is TGTGCCAGCAGTAAAGACAGGGCTGGCCCCCACTATGGCTACACCTTC.

The V and J genes are TRBV27 and TRBJ2-2; no clear D gene. Germline CDR1 and CDR2: MNHEY and SMNVEV (reference sequence). V lost 4 bases to trimming and J lost 0 bases, with 12 bases between them. The length of the CDR3 is 16 residues. The CDR3 is CASSSSPVANTGELFF. Here the CDR3 DNA reads TGTGCCAGCAGTTCGAGCCCCGTCGCGAACACCGGGGAGCTGTTTTTT.

This chain joins TRBV19 and TRBJ2-7, with D perhaps TRBD2 (5 bases). The CDR3 totals 9 residues. V was cut by 9 bases and J by 7 bases, with 7 bases left in between. Germline CDR1 is LNHDA and CDR2 is SQIVND (reference sequence). The CDR3 reads CARRGEQYF. As DNA, the CDR3 is TGTGCCAGGCGAGGGGAGCAGTACTTC.

The V call is TRBV7-2, the J call TRBJ2-7; D perhaps matches TRBD2 (5 bases). Trimming took 3 bases from V and 0 from J, leaving 12 bases between them. The CDR3 sequence is 15 residues long. CDR1 is SGHTA, CDR2 FQGNSA, per germline. CDR3 bases: TGTGCCAGCAGCTTTATACGGGGTAGCTCCTACGAGCAGTACTTC. Amino acids: CASSFIRGSSYEQYF.

This chain uses TRBV6-5 with TRBJ1-1, with 9 bases fitting TRBD1. Trimming at V came to 5 bases and at J to 11 bases, leaving 12 bases not matched to a gene. Germline CDR1 MNHEY, CDR2 SVGAGI. The CDR3 contains 14 residues. CDR3 DNA: TGTGCCAGCAGTCTGGACAGGGGACGACGGGCGGCTTTCTTT. The encoded protein is CASSLDRGRRAAFF.

V is TRBV24-1 and J is TRBJ2-5; TRBD1 is a possible D gene (5 bases). The CDR3 has 17 residues. The ends were cut back, 1 base at V and 1 base at J, with 15 bases in the middle. Germline values: CDR1 KGHDR, CDR2 SFDVKD. CDR3 in DNA: TGTGCCACCAGTGATTTAATGCACCTAGACAGCCAAGAGACCCAGTACTTC. Translating it yields CATSDLMHLDSQETQYF.

The chain employs TRBV14 and TRBJ2-1, with 11 bases aligning to TRBD1. Germline CDR1 is SGHDN and CDR2 is FVKESK. There are 15 residues in the CDR3. V trimming: 6 bases; J trimming: 6 bases; junction bases outside the gene matches: 7. CDR3 nucleotide sequence: TGTGCCAGCAGTCCCGGGACAGGGGGATCCAATGAGCAGTTCTTC. Protein sequence: CASSPGTGGSNEQFF.

Only a few counts were recorded for this clone. V is TRBV24-1 and J is TRBJ2-6; D is uncertain. The CDR3 consists of 14 residues. Looked up from germline, CDR1 is KGHDR and CDR2 is SFDVKD. V gave up 6 bases and J gave up 1 base, with 6 bases separating them. The CDR3 DNA reads TGTGCCACCAGTACGCGATCTGGGGCCAACGTCCTGACTTTC. It translates to CATSTRSGANVLTF.

The rearrangement joins TRBV19 to TRBJ2-7, with D perhaps matching TRBD1 (6 bases). V lost 8 bases and J 2 bases, leaving 13 bases between the germline ends. The CDR3 sequence is 13 residues long. Germline V gives CDR1 LNHDA, CDR2 SQIVND (reference sequence). The CDR3 is CASSPTGTYEQYF. Written as DNA, the CDR3 is TGTGCCAGTTCCCCGACAGGTACCTACGAGCAGTACTTC.

The chain uses TRBV11-2 and TRBJ2-7; 7 bases match TRBD2. The CDR3 loop spans 14 amino acids. Trimming cost V 0 bases and J 6 bases; bases outside gene matches: 5. CDR1 and CDR2 (germline): SGHAT, FQNNGV. The DNA of the CDR3 is TGTGCCAGCAGCTTAGAGGGAGGGATAGTCGAGCAGTACTTC. This codes for CASSLEGGIVEQYF.

This rearrangement joins TRBV4-2 to TRBJ1-1, with 9 bases fitting TRBD1. Trimming cost V 1 base and J 0 bases; bases outside gene matches: 3. The CDR3 extends over 16 amino acids. Per the germline V gene, CDR1 is LGHNA and CDR2 is YNFKEQ. DNA of the CDR3: TGTGCCAGCAGCCAAGGGACAGGGGCCCTGAACACTGAAGCTTTCTTT. Its translation is CASSQGTGALNTEAFF.

The gene calls are TRBV5-6 and TRBJ2-7; D is uncertain. The CDR3 has 15 amino acids. The germline V gene has CDR1 SGHDT and CDR2 YYEEEE. The V end lost 1 base, the J end lost 0 bases, and 11 bases lay between the germline ends. The CDR3, as DNA: TGTGCCAGCAGCTTGTATGGCTCCCTCTCCTACGAGCAGTACTTC. Protein sequence: CASSLYGSLSYEQYF.

This chain joins TRBV12-5 and TRBJ2-7; 9 nucleotides line up with TRBD1. Germline V gene lookup returns CDR1 LGHNT and CDR2 FRNRAP. The V segment lost 1 base and the J segment 6 bases; nucleotides outside the gene matches: 4. This CDR3 is built from 14 residues. The CDR3 here is CASGLAGTGPEQYF. The DNA of the CDR3 is TGTGCTAGTGGTTTGGCCGGGACAGGGCCCGAGCAGTACTTC.

The chain links TRBV10-2 to TRBJ2-3; D is possibly TRBD1 (6 bases). This CDR3 is 13 amino acids long. Germline-derived CDR1 and CDR2 are WSHSY and SAAADI. Trimming removed 7 bases from V and 3 bases from J, with 11 bases in between. The CDR3 loop is CASTITGTDTQYF. Written as DNA, the CDR3 is TGCGCCAGCACGATAACAGGGACAGATACGCAGTATTTT.

Notes on this clone: In the same sample, other DNA sequences code for this CDR3. V usage is TRBV12-3 or TRBV12-4 and J usage is TRBJ1-2, with unresolved D. The CDR3 covers 13 residues. V was pared by 6 bases and J by 0 bases, with 8 bases between. CDR3 in amino acids: CASSPGANYGYTF. Written as DNA, the CDR3 is TGTGCCAGCAGCCCCGGGGCTAACTATGGCTACACCTTC.

The V and J genes are TRBV24-1 and TRBJ2-1; TRBD2 matches at 7 bases. Looked up from germline, CDR1 is KGHDR and CDR2 is SFDVKD. The CDR3 has 16 residues. J was trimmed by 8 bases and V by 3 bases; bases with no gene match: 12. CDR3 DNA sequence: TGTGCCACCAGTGATCTAGCGGCCCAAGGCTTCGATGAGCAGTTCTTC. Its translation: CATSDLAAQGFDEQFF.